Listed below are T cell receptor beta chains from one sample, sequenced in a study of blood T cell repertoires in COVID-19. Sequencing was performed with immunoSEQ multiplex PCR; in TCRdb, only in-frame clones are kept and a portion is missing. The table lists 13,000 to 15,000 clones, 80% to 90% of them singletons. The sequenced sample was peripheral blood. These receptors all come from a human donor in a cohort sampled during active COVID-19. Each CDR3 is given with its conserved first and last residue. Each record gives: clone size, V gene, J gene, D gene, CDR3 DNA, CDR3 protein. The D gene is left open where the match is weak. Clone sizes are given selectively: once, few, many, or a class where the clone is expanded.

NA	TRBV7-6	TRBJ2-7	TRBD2	TGTGCCAGCAGCTCTCAGGTAGCGGGGTCAGGGGAGCAGTACTTC	CASSSQVAGSGEQYF
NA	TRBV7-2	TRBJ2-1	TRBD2	TGTGCCAGCAGAACGGGACTAGCGGGAGTAAATGAGCAGTTCTTC	CASRTGLAGVNEQFF
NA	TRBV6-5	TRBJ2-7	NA	TGTGCCAGCAGTTACTCCGGACTCTACGAGCAGTACTTC	CASSYSGLYEQYF
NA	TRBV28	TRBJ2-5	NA	TGTGCCAGCAGTTTTCCCTCCCCAGAGACCCAGTACTTC	CASSFPSPETQYF
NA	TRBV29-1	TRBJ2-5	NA	TGCAGCGCCGGTGACACAGGGGAGACCCAGTACTTC	CSAGDTGETQYF
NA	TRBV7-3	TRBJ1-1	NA	TGTGCCAGCAGCTTAGTCGGACGGGGGAACACTGAAGCTTTCTTT	CASSLVGRGNTEAFF
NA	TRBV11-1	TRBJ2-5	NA	TGTGCCAGCAGCTTCAGACAGGCAACGTTGGAGACCCAGTACTTC	CASSFRQATLETQYF
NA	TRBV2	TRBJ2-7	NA	TGTGCCAGCACCGAGGACCATAGGACCAATAGGGGGCAGTACTTC	CASTEDHRTNRGQYF
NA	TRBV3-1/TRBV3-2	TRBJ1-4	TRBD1	TGTGCCAGCAGCCACCTCGGGACAGGGGATGAAAAACTGTTTTTT	CASSHLGTGDEKLFF
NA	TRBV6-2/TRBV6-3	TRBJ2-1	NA	TGTGCCAGCAGCAACGGTGCGGGGAACACTTACAATGAGCAGTTCTTC	CASSNGAGNTYNEQFF
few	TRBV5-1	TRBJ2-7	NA	TGCGCCAGCAGCTCGGCGGATAACTACGAGCAGTACTTC	CASSSADNYEQYF
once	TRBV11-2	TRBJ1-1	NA	TGTGCCAGCAGCCCTCAGATATCGAACACTGAAGCTTTCTTT	CASSPQISNTEAFF
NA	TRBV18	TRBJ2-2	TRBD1	TGTGCCAGCTCACAAGAGACAGGGGGGAACACCGGGGAGCTGTTTTTT	CASSQETGGNTGELFF
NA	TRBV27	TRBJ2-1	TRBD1	TGTGCCAGCAGCCCACAGGGGGCAACCTACAATGAGCAGTTCTTC	CASSPQGATYNEQFF
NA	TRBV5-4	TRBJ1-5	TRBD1	TGTGCCAGCAGCTTCACCGGGACAGGGGTCAATCAGCCCCAGCATTTT	CASSFTGTGVNQPQHF
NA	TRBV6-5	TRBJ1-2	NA	TGTGCCAGCAAACTCCAGGGGCGTGATGTCTATGGCTACACCTTC	CASKLQGRDVYGYTF
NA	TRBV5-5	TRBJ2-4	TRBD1	TGTGCCAGCAGCCCGACCGGGACAGAAATAAACATTCAGTACTTC	CASSPTGTEINIQYF
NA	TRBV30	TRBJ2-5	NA	TGTGCCTGGACGAAAGTTAGCGAGACCCAGTACTTC	CAWTKVSETQYF
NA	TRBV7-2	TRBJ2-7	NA	TGTGCCAGCAGCTTTGTTCCTTCCGGAGCGGCCCCCTACGAGCAGTACTTC	CASSFVPSGAAPYEQYF
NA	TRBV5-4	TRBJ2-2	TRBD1	TGTGCCTTTCTGGGACAGGGTTATACCGGGGAGCTGTTTTTT	CAFLGQGYTGELFF
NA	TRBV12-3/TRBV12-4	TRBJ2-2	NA	TGTGCCAGCAGTCTTTATACCGGGGAGCTGTTTTTT	CASSLYTGELFF
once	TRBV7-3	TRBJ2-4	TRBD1	TGTGCCAGCAGCTTACTGGGTCAGGGGGCAAACATTCAGTACTTC	CASSLLGQGANIQYF
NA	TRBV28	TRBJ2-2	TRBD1	TGTGCCAGCAGCCGTGGGACAGACTACACCGGGGAGCTGTTTTTT	CASSRGTDYTGELFF
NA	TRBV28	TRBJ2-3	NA	TGTGCCAGCAGTTCAGGGACAGATACGCAGTATTTT	CASSSGTDTQYF
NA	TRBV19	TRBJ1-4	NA	TGTGCCAGTCAGACAGACCATGCAACTAATGAAAAACTGTTTTTT	CASQTDHATNEKLFF
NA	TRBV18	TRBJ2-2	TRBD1	TGTGCCAGCTCACTCCCGAGACAGGGCGGCACCGGGGAGCTGTTTTTT	CASSLPRQGGTGELFF
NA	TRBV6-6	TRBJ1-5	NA	TGTGCCAGCAGTTACGGGGGGAATCAGCCCCAGCATTTT	CASSYGGNQPQHF
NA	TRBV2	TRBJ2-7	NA	TGTGCCAGCACGGGGGATACCTACGAGCAGTACTTC	CASTGDTYEQYF
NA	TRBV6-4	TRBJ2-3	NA	TGTGCCAGCAGCGGACAGTCCACAGATACGCAGTATTTT	CASSGQSTDTQYF
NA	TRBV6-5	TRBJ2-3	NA	TGTGCCAGCAGTTACAAGAGGGGGGGTTACACAGATACGCAGTATTTT	CASSYKRGGYTDTQYF
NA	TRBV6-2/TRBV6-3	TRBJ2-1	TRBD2	TGTGCCAGCAGTTACTCGGCTAGCGGGATGAATGAGCAGTTCTTC	CASSYSASGMNEQFF
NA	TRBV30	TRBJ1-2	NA	TGTGCCTGGAGTGTACTGAAACAGATGGGCTACACCTTC	CAWSVLKQMGYTF
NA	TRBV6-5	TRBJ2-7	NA	TGTGCCAGCAGTTACGGCAGGGCCTACGAGCAGTACTTC	CASSYGRAYEQYF
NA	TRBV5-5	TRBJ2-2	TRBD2	TGTGCCAGCAGCTTGGAAGCGGGAGGCGTCGGGGAGCTGTTTTTT	CASSLEAGGVGELFF
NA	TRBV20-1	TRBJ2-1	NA	TGCAGTGCTAGTGGGGTAGCGCCAGAGGGTTCGTTGGTCAATGAGCAGTTCTTC	CSASGVAPEGSLVNEQFF
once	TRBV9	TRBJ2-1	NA	TGTGCCAGCAGCGTAGCTACAGGGATGGGGCGGTCCTCCTACAATGAGCAGTTCTTC	CASSVATGMGRSSYNEQFF
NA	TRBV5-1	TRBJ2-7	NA	TGCGCCAGCAGCCTGAGGGACACCGGCTACGAGCAGTACTTC	CASSLRDTGYEQYF
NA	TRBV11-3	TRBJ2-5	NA	TGTGCCAGCAGCCGATCTACTCCCCCTCGGGGGACCCAGTACTTC	CASSRSTPPRGTQYF
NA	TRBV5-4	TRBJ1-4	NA	TGTGCCAGCAGCTTAGCGGGGGGTTTCAATGAAAAACTGTTTTTT	CASSLAGGFNEKLFF
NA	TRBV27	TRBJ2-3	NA	TGTGCCAGCAGTTTCCAGAATTCAGATACGCAGTATTTT	CASSFQNSDTQYF
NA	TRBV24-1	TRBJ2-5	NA	TGTGCCACCAGTGATTTATCGGACAGTGTGGGAGAGACCCAGTACTTC	CATSDLSDSVGETQYF
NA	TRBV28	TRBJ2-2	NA	TGTGCCAGCAGTTTATTGGTGCCTCGGGGGACCGGGGAGCTGTTTTTT	CASSLLVPRGTGELFF
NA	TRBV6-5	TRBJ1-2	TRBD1	TGTGCCAGCACCGCACCCGGGACAGACTATGGCTACACCTTC	CASTAPGTDYGYTF
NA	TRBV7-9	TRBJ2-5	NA	TGTGCCAGCAGCCCCCGAGGGCAAGAGACCCAGTACTTC	CASSPRGQETQYF
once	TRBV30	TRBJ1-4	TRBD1	TGTGCCTGGAGTGTCCAGGGGGCAGGGGAAAAACTGTTTTTT	CAWSVQGAGEKLFF
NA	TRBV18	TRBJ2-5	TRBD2	TGTGCCAGCTCATCTTTGACTAGCGGATATCAAGAGACCCAGTACTTC	CASSSLTSGYQETQYF
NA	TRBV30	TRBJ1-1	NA	TGTGCCTGGAGTGTACCCCGGGGGGGAATGAACACTGAAGCTTTCTTT	CAWSVPRGGMNTEAFF
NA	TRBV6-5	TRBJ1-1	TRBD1	TGTGCCAGCAATAAACAGGGGTTGGGCACTGAAGCTTTCTTT	CASNKQGLGTEAFF
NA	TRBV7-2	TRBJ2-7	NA	TGTGCCAGCAGCTTAAGTCTGGGCAACTACGAGCAGTACTTC	CASSLSLGNYEQYF
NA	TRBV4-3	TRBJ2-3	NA	TGCGCCAGCAGCCCAGCTGAGGGTTGGCAGGGGTCGGTTCGCACAGATACGCAGTATTTT	CASSPAEGWQGSVRTDTQYF
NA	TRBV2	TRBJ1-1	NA	TGTGCCAGCAGATCATTTGGGGGCTTACGTACTGAAGCTTTCTTT	CASRSFGGLRTEAFF
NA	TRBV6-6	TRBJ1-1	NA	TGTGCCAGCAGTACTGGACAGCCACTGAACACTGAAGCTTTCTTT	CASSTGQPLNTEAFF
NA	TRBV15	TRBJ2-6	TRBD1	TGTGCCACCAGCGAGACCCGGGACAGGTCTGGGGCCAACGTCCTGACTTTC	CATSETRDRSGANVLTF
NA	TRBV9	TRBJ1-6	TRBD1	TGTGCCAGCAGCGTCAACGGACAGGGAAGTTGGTCACCCCTCCACTTT	CASSVNGQGSWSPLHF
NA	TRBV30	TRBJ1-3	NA	TGTGCCTGGAGTGTAAATCCGGGAAACACCATATATTTT	CAWSVNPGNTIYF
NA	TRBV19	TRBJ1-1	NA	TGTGCCAGTAGTATAATGTTTGGGGCACGCACTGAAGCTTTCTTT	CASSIMFGARTEAFF
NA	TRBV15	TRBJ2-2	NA	TGTGCCACCAGCAGAGGGGGGCCTAACACCGGGGAGCTGTTTTTT	CATSRGGPNTGELFF
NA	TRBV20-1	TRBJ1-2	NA	TGCAGTGCTAGTTCGACACGGAATGGCTACACCTTC	CSASSTRNGYTF
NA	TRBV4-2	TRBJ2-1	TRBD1	TGTGCCAGCAGCCAAGCCGGACAGGGAAACAATGAGCAGTTCTTC	CASSQAGQGNNEQFF